Reported below is one T cell receptor beta chain. This sample was taken from a study of human T cells and chemical hapten exposure. Study as a whole: Diphenylcyclopropenone was administered weekly to the scalp of patients throughout the roughly 22-week study.

TCRdb reanalysed the RACE reads using MiXCR and keeps one entry per CDR3 protein. The table lists around 260,000 distinct CDR3 sequences, 7.5% to 9% of them singletons. This CDR3 has 11 residues. Per germline, CDR1 SQVTM and CDR2 ANQGSEA. Between the trimmed V and J ends, which lost 5 bases and 10 bases, there was a span of 14 bases. As to time point: pre-sensitization, week 0. Treatment defined: therapeutic diphenylcyclopropenone sensitization with weekly scalp DPC. Extraction of total RNA was performed on unfractionated whole blood. This receptor was obtained from a woman in her thirties or forties with alopecia areata. Some clones in this sample may be carry-over from other donors' samples. The V gene is TRBV29-1, the J gene TRBJ1-1; D is undetermined. The material sequenced was whole blood, taken in connection with sensitization to the hapten diphenylcyclopropenone (DPC). CDR3 nucleotides: TGCAGCGTTAAAAGTGCGAATGGAGCTTTCTTT. Translation: CSVKSANGAFF.